This is a list of T cell receptor beta chains from one sample in a study of cytomegalovirus exposure and HLA in healthy donors. Profiling relied on immunoSEQ multiplex PCR, and the TCRdb table lists in-frame clones only, not all of them. This sample has about 180,000 clones, with roughly 80% found just once. Specimen: PBMCs. The source is a man in his forties in good health and CMV-seronegative. Each CDR3 is given with its conserved first and last residue. The D gene is left open where the match is weak. Clone size is stated in some rows and not others, as once, few, many or a class when expanded.

clone size,D gene,V gene,J gene,CDR3 protein,CDR3 DNA
.,TRBD2,TRBV5-1,TRBJ2-3,CASSLVAGVLDTQYF,TGCGCCAGCAGCTTAGTAGCGGGAGTTTTAGATACGCAGTATTTT
once,TRBD2,TRBV2,TRBJ2-7,CASSSERGETYEQYF,TGTGCCAGCAGTTCTGAGCGGGGGGAGACCTACGAGCAGTACTTC
.,.,TRBV10-3,TRBJ2-5,CAIRDSGEQETQYF,TGTGCCATCAGAGACTCGGGAGAACAAGAGACCCAGTACTTC
.,TRBD2,TRBV7-9,TRBJ2-2,CATYASGRNTGELFF,TGTGCCACCTACGCTAGCGGGAGGAACACCGGGGAGCTGTTTTTT
.,.,TRBV15,TRBJ2-1,CATSRTNNEQFF,TGTGCCACCAGCAGGACTAACAATGAGCAGTTCTTC
.,.,TRBV27,TRBJ1-5,CASGRGGGNQPQHF,TGTGCCAGCGGTAGGGGAGGGGGCAATCAGCCCCAGCATTTT
.,TRBD2,TRBV18,TRBJ2-1,CASSPTSEGNEQFF,TGTGCCAGCTCTCCTACTAGCGAGGGCAATGAGCAGTTCTTC
few,.,TRBV19,TRBJ1-2,CASNSAGYGYTF,TGTGCCAGTAATTCGGCAGGCTATGGCTACACCTTC
once,TRBD2,TRBV2,TRBJ2-1,CASSAPLAAAVPFF,TGTGCCAGCAGCGCACCACTAGCGGCTGCAGTCCCGTTCTTC
.,TRBD1,TRBV4-3,TRBJ2-1,CASSQGQGIDEQFF,TGCGCCAGCAGCCAAGGACAGGGGATCGATGAGCAGTTCTTC
few,.,TRBV2,TRBJ1-1,CASSVGRTEAFF,TGTGCCAGCAGTGTGGGCCGGACTGAAGCTTTCTTT
few,.,TRBV7-2,TRBJ1-5,CASSLVFAGADQPQHF,TGTGCCAGCAGCTTAGTCTTTGCGGGGGCGGATCAGCCCCAGCATTTT
.,.,TRBV18,TRBJ1-2,CASSPGPTGPGYTF,TGTGCCAGCTCACCGGGCCCAACAGGGCCTGGCTACACCTTC
.,TRBD2,TRBV6-5,TRBJ2-7,CASSELAGGPEQYF,TGTGCCAGCAGTGAACTAGCGGGGGGCCCGGAGCAGTACTTC
.,TRBD1,TRBV7-2,TRBJ2-1,CASSSGQGLPYNEQFF,TGTGCCAGCAGCTCTGGACAGGGGCTCCCCTACAATGAGCAGTTCTTC
.,TRBD2,TRBV18,TRBJ2-7,CASSPQREGREQYF,TGTGCCAGCTCACCACAACGGGAGGGAAGGGAGCAGTACTTC
once,.,TRBV2,TRBJ1-1,CASRLAGGPGGPEAFF,TGTGCCAGCAGACTCGCGGGGGGGCCCGGGGGGCCTGAAGCTTTCTTT
once,.,TRBV14,TRBJ1-1,CASSPTWGGDTEAFF,TGTGCCAGCAGCCCGACTTGGGGGGGGGACACTGAAGCTTTCTTT
.,TRBD1,TRBV7-2,TRBJ1-4,CASSLTGGEKLFF,TGTGCCAGCAGCTTGACAGGGGGGGAAAAACTGTTTTTT
.,.,TRBV11-2,TRBJ1-2,CASSLFGREDYGYTF,TGTGCCAGCAGCTTGTTCGGGAGGGAGGACTATGGCTACACCTTC